This TCR beta chain was retrieved from a study of cytomegalovirus exposure and HLA in healthy donors. It was with 60 Vbeta and 13 Jbeta primers that the PCR ran. Authors' methods: In a later analysis, of around 83 million unique beta chains, about 10 million appeared in at least two donors. Assay used: immunoSEQ multiplex PCR; TCRdb lists only in-frame clones, some missing. That table gives V, J and clone size, and the DNA gave D and trimming. The sample's table shows some 130,000 clones. V shed 0 bases and J 0 bases; nucleotides not matched to a gene: 2. The CDR3 sequence is 15 residues long. CDR1 SGDLS and CDR2 YYNGEE come from the germline V gene. Study conclusions and caveats: High sensitivity and specificity were reportedly achieved when the classifier diagnosed cytomegalovirus status. Donors belonging to an Asian-associated ancestry cluster reportedly showed fewer N-insertions in productive TCRs than the roughly 670-donor mean, according to what a later analysis found.

With respect to this clone: What it binds is not known.

The sequencing input was PBMCs. The rearrangement uses TRBV9 and TRBJ2-7; 8 bases map to TRBD1. The TCR sequence derives from a man in his late teens or twenties in good health and CMV-seronegative. The CDR3 region has the DNA TGTGCCAGCAGCGTAGATGGGACAGGCTCCTACGAGCAGTACTTC. Translating gives CASSVDGTGSYEQYF.